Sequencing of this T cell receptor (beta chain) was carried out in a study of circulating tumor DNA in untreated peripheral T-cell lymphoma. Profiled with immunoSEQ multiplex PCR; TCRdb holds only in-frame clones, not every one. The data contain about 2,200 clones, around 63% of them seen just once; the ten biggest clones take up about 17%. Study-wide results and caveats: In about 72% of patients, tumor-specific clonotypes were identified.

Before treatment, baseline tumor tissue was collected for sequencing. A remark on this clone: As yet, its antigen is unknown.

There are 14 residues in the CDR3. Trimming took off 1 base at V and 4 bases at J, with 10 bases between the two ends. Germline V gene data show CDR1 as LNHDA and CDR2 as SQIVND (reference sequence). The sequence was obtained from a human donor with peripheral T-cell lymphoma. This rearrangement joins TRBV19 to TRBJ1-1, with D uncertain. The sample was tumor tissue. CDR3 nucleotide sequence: TGTGCCAGTAGTATAGTTGGGTTGGGCACTGAAGCTTTCTTT. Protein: CASSIVGLGTEAFF.